The rows below give T cell receptor beta chains drawn from one sample of a study of T cell changes during pregnancy in multiple sclerosis. Using immunoSEQ multiplex PCR, the repertoire was profiled, and TCRdb retains in-frame clones only, with some absent. The sample lists about 79,000 clones, 85% to 95% occurring once. Sequenced material: peripheral blood, taken in the second trimester of pregnancy. The receptors stem from a female donor in good health, enrolled as a control in a pregnancy study. CDR3s include the opening cysteine and the closing phenylalanine or tryptophan. A D gene is named only where the DNA matches it firmly. The size entry is marked missing in some rows and otherwise reads once, few, many or a size class.

clone size: NA; D gene: TRBD1; V gene: TRBV5-1; J gene: TRBJ2-7; CDR3 protein: CASSLGTGGHEQYF; CDR3 DNA: TGCGCCAGCAGCCTTGGGACAGGGGGCCACGAGCAGTACTTC
clone size: NA; D gene: NA; V gene: TRBV29-1; J gene: TRBJ1-6; CDR3 protein: CSARIGGAMNNSPLHF; CDR3 DNA: TGCAGCGCCCGAATCGGAGGGGCGATGAATAATTCACCCCTCCACTTT
clone size: NA; D gene: NA; V gene: TRBV6-6; J gene: TRBJ2-7; CDR3 protein: CASWGRQDTYEQYF; CDR3 DNA: TGTGCCAGCTGGGGAAGGCAGGACACCTACGAGCAGTACTTC
clone size: NA; D gene: NA; V gene: TRBV29-1; J gene: TRBJ1-1; CDR3 protein: CSVGLSMNTEAFF; CDR3 DNA: TGCAGCGTTGGTTTGTCCATGAACACTGAAGCTTTCTTT
clone size: once; D gene: TRBD1; V gene: TRBV11-2; J gene: TRBJ2-1; CDR3 protein: CASSLKPGQPNNEQFF; CDR3 DNA: TGTGCCAGCAGCTTGAAACCGGGACAGCCAAACAATGAGCAGTTCTTC
clone size: NA; D gene: NA; V gene: TRBV6-5; J gene: TRBJ2-7; CDR3 protein: CASSPGDSNEQYF; CDR3 DNA: TGTGCCAGCAGTCCCGGGGATTCAAACGAGCAGTACTTC
clone size: NA; D gene: NA; V gene: TRBV4-3; J gene: TRBJ1-2; CDR3 protein: CASSQETGIYGYTF; CDR3 DNA: TGCGCCAGCAGCCAAGAGACGGGTATCTATGGCTACACCTTC
clone size: NA; D gene: NA; V gene: TRBV5-4; J gene: TRBJ1-6; CDR3 protein: CASSPPGGLNSPLHF; CDR3 DNA: TGTGCCAGCAGCCCACCGGGGGGATTGAATTCACCCCTCCACTTT
clone size: once; D gene: NA; V gene: TRBV5-4; J gene: TRBJ1-4; CDR3 protein: CASSAFTTTNEKLFF; CDR3 DNA: TGTGCCAGCAGCGCATTCACTACAACTAATGAAAAACTGTTTTTT
clone size: NA; D gene: NA; V gene: TRBV11-3; J gene: TRBJ2-7; CDR3 protein: CASSPSPFSYEQYF; CDR3 DNA: TGTGCCAGCAGCCCTAGCCCATTTTCCTACGAGCAGTACTTC
clone size: NA; D gene: NA; V gene: TRBV15; J gene: TRBJ2-7; CDR3 protein: CATSRDLLGASHEQYF; CDR3 DNA: TGTGCCACCAGCAGAGATTTGTTGGGGGCCAGCCACGAGCAGTACTTC
clone size: NA; D gene: TRBD1; V gene: TRBV27; J gene: TRBJ1-6; CDR3 protein: CASSYTGQTNSPLHF; CDR3 DNA: TGTGCCAGCAGTTACACGGGACAGACCAATTCACCCCTCCACTTT
clone size: NA; D gene: TRBD1; V gene: TRBV7-8; J gene: TRBJ1-2; CDR3 protein: CASSLALWDRAYYGYTF; CDR3 DNA: TGTGCCAGCAGCTTAGCGCTTTGGGACAGGGCCTACTATGGCTACACCTTC
clone size: NA; D gene: NA; V gene: TRBV4-3; J gene: TRBJ2-3; CDR3 protein: CASSQARLDGTDTQYF; CDR3 DNA: TGCGCCAGCAGCCAGGCGAGACTAGACGGCACAGATACGCAGTATTTT
clone size: NA; D gene: NA; V gene: TRBV7-3; J gene: TRBJ2-2; CDR3 protein: CASSYRGSSTGELFF; CDR3 DNA: TGTGCCAGCAGCTATAGGGGGTCGAGCACCGGGGAGCTGTTTTTT